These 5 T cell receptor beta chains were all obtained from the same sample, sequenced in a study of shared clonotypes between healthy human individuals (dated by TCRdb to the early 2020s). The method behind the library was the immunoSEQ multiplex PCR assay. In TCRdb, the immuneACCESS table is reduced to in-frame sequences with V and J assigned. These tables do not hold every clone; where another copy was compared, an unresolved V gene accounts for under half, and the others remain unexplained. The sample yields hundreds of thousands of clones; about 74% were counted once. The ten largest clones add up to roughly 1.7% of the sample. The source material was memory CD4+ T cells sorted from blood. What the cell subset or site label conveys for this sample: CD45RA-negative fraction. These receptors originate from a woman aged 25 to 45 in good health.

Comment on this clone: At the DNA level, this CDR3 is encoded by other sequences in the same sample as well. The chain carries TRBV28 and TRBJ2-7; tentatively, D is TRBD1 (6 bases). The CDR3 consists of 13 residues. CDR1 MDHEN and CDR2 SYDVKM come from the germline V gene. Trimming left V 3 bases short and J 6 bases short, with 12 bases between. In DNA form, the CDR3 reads TGTGCCAGCAGTTTCAGGGGAAGCTCCGAGCAGTACTTC. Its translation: CASSFRGSSEQYF.

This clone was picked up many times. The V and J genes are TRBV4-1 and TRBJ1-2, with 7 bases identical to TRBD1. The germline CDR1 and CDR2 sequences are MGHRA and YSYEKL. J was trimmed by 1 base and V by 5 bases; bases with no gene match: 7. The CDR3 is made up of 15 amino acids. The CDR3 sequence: CASSSDRLINYGYTF. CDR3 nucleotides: TGCGCCAGCAGCTCGGACAGGCTCATTAACTATGGCTACACCTTC.

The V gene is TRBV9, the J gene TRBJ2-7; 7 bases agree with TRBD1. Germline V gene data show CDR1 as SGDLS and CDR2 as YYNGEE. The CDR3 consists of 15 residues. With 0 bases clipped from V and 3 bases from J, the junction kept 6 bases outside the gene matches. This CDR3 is CASSVGEGAYYEQYF. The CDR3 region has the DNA TGTGCCAGCAGCGTAGGTGAGGGGGCCTACTACGAGCAGTACTTC. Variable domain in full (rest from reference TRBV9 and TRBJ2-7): DSGVTQTPKHLITATGQRVTLRCSPRSGDLSVYWYQQSLDQGLQFLIQYYNGEERAKGNILERFSAQQFPDLHSELNLSSLELGDSALYFCASSVGEGAYYEQYFGPGTRLTVT.

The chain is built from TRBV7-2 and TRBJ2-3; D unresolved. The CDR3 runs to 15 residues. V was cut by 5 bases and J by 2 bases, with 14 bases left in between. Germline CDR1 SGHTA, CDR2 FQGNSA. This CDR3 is CASSRVALLTDTQYF. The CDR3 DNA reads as TGTGCCAGCAGCCGCGTGGCCCTCCTCACAGATACGCAGTATTTT.

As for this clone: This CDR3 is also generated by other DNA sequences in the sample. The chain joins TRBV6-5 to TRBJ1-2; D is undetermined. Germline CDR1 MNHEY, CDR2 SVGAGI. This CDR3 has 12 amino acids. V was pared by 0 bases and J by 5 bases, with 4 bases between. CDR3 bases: TGTGCCAGCAGTTACTCCGGGTATGGCTACACCTTC. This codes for CASSYSGYGYTF.